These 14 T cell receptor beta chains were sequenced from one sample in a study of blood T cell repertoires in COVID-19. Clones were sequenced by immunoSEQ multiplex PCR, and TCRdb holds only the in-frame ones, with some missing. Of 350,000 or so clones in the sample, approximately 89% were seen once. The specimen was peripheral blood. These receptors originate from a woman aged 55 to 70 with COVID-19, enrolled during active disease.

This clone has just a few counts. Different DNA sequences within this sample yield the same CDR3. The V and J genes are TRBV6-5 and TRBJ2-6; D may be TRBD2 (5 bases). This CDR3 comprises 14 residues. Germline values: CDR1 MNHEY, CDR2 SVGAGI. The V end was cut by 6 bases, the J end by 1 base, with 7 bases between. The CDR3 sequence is CASSSGSGANVLTF. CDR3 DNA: TGTGCCAGCAGCTCGGGGTCTGGGGCCAACGTCCTGACTTTC.

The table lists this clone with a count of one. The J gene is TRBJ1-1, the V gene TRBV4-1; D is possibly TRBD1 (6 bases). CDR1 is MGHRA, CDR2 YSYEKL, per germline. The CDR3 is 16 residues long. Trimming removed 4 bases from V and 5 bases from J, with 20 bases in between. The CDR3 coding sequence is TGCGCCAGCAGCCCCCGCAGGGGAGGGGCCTGGACTGAAGCTTTCTTT. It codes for CASSPRRGGAWTEAFF.

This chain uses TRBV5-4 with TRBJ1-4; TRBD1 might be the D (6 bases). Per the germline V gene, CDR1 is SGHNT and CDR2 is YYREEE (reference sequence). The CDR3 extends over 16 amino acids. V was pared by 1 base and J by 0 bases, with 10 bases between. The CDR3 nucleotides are TGTGCCAGCAGCTTGTTTGGGGGCGCAACTAATGAAAAACTGTTTTTT. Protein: CASSLFGGATNEKLFF. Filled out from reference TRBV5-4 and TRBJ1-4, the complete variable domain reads ETGVTQSPTHLIKTRGQQVTLRCSSQSGHNTVSWYQQALGQGPQFIFQYYREEENGRGNFPPRFSGLQFPNYSSELNVNALELDDSALYLCASSLFGGATNEKLFFGSGTQLSVL.

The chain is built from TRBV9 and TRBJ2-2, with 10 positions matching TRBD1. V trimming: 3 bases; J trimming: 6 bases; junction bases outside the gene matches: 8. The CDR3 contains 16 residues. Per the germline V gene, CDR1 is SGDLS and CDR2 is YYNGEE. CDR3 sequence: CASSARGTGVAGELFF. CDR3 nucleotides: TGTGCCAGCAGCGCGAGGGGGACAGGGGTGGCCGGGGAGCTGTTTTTT. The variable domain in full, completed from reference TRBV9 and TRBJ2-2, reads DSGVTQTPKHLITATGQRVTLRCSPRSGDLSVYWYQQSLDQGLQFLIQYYNGEERAKGNILERFSAQQFPDLHSELNLSSLELGDSALYFCASSARGTGVAGELFFGEGSRLTVL.

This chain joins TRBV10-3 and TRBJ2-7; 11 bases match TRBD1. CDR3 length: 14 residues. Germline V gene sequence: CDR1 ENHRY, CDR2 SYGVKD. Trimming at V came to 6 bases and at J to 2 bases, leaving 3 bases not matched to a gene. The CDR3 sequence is CAIREGQGAYEQYF. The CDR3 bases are TGTGCCATCAGGGAGGGACAGGGGGCCTACGAGCAGTACTTC.

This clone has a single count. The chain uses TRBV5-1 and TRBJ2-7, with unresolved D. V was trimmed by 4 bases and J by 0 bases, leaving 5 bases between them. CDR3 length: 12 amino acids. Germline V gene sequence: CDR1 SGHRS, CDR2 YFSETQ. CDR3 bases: TGCGCCAGCAGCCCGAGCTCCTACGAGCAGTACTTC. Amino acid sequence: CASSPSSYEQYF. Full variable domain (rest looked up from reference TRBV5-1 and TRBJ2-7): KAGVTQTPRYLIKTRGQQVTLSCSPISGHRSVSWYQQTPGQGLQFLFEYFSETQRNKGNFPGRFSGRQFSNSRSEMNVSTLELGDSALYLCASSPSSYEQYFGPGTRLTVT.

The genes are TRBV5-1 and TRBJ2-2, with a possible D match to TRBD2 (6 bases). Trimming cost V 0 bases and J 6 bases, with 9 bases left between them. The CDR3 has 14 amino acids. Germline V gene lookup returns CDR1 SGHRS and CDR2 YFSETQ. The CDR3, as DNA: TGCGCCAGCAGCTTGGGGAGGGCCCCCGGGGAGCTGTTTTTT. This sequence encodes CASSLGRAPGELFF.

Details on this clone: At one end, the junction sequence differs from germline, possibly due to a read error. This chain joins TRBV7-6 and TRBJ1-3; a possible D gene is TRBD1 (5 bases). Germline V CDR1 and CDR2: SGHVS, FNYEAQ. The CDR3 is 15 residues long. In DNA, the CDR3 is TGTGCCACCAGCCGACAGCCACTCTCTGGAAACACCATATATTTT. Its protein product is CATSRQPLSGNTIYF.

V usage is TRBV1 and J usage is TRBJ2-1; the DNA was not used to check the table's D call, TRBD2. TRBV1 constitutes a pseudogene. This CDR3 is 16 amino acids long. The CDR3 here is CTSSQPSGGATNEQFF. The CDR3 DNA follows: TGCACCAGCAGCCAACCTAGCGGGGGGGCGACCAATGAGCAGTTCTTC.

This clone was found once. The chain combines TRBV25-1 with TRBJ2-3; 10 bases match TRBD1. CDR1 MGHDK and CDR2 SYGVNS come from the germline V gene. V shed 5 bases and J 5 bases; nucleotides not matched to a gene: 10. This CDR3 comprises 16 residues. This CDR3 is CASSTRDRGLGDTQYF. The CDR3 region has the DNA TGTGCCAGCAGTACACGGGACAGGGGATTAGGAGATACGCAGTATTTT.

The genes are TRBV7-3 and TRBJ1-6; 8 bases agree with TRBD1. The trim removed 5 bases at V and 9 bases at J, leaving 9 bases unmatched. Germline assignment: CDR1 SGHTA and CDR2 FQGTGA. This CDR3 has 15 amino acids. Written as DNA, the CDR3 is TGTGCCAGCAGCCTTTCGGACAGGGTGGTTTCACCCCTCCACTTT. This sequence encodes CASSLSDRVVSPLHF.

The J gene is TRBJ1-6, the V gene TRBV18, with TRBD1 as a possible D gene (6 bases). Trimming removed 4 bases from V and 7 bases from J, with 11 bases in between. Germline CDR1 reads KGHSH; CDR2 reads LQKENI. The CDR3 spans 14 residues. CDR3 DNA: TGTGCCAGCTCACATGACAGGAAGAATTCACCCCTCCACTTT. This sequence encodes CASSHDRKNSPLHF.

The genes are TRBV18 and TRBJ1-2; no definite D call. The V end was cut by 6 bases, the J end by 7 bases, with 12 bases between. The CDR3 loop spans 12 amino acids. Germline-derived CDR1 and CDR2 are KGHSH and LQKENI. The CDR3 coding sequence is TGTGCCAGCTCGCCCCAAAGAGGTGGCTACACCTTC. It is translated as CASSPQRGGYTF.

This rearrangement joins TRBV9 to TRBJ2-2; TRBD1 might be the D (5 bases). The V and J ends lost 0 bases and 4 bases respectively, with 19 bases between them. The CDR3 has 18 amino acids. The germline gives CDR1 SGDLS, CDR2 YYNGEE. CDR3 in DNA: TGTGCCAGCAGCGTAGTTGTAGGGCAGGGCGAGCGCACCGGGGAGCTGTTTTTT. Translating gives CASSVVVGQGERTGELFF.